What follows are 18 T cell receptor beta chains derived from one specimen sequenced in a study of T cells in Graves' hyperthyroidism and ophthalmopathy. Researchers amplified the TCR beta CDR3 regions from RNA transcripts. The primer set for the first-round RT-PCR of the TCR CDR3 was HTBI. TCRdb used MiXCR to reprocess the multiplex PCR reads, holding one entry per CDR3 protein. This sample has 600,000 to 700,000 distinct CDR3 sequences, with approximately 15% found just once. Input material: blood. These receptors were obtained from a woman between 40 and 50 years old with Graves' ophthalmopathy.

Many counts were recorded for this clonotype. At one end, the junction sequence differs from germline, possibly due to a read error. This rearrangement joins TRBV6-1 to TRBJ2-7; 8 bases align to TRBD2. Germline assignment: CDR1 MNHNS and CDR2 SASEGT. This CDR3 is built from 17 residues. CDR3 protein: CANSEAASGRLSYEQYF. CDR3 DNA: TGTGCCAACAGTGAAGCGGCTAGCGGGCGCCTCTCCTACGAGCAGTACTTC.

This chain joins TRBV5-5 and TRBJ2-5, with a weak D call TRBD1 (5 bases). Trimming left V 4 bases short and J 1 base short, with 11 bases between. This CDR3 spans 14 amino acids. In germline, CDR1 is SGHKS, CDR2 YYEKEE (reference sequence). In nucleotides, the CDR3 is TGTGCCAGCAGCGCGACAGCCGCCCAAGAGACCCAGTACTTC. It codes for CASSATAAQETQYF.

The genes are TRBV27 and TRBJ2-2; TRBD2 aligns across 8 bases. This CDR3 contains 15 residues. V was pared by 6 bases and J by 7 bases, with 10 bases of the junction left unmatched. Germline values: CDR1 MNHEY, CDR2 SMNVEV (reference sequence). CDR3 DNA sequence: TGTGCCAGCAGAGAGAGCGGGAGTGTTGTCGGGGAGCTGTTTTTT. It codes for CASRESGSVVGELFF.

CDR3 residues: CATSRDMDTIYF. The DNA of the CDR3 is TGTGCCACCAGCAGAGATATGGACACCATATATTTT. The chain couples TRBV15 to TRBJ1-3, with D unresolved. The CDR3 consists of 12 residues. Between the trimmed V and J ends, which lost 0 bases and 8 bases, there was a span of 5 bases. Germline CDR1 reads LNHNV; CDR2 reads YYDKDF (reference sequence).

This clonotype has at least ten counts. The genes are TRBV6-1 and TRBJ1-2; no clear D. The V end lost 4 bases, the J end lost 2 bases, and 5 bases lay between the germline ends. This CDR3 is built from 12 residues. Germline lookup yields CDR1 MNHNS and CDR2 SASEGT. The CDR3 DNA reads TGTGCCAGCAGTGTCGGGAACTATGGCTACACCTTC. Its protein product is CASSVGNYGYTF.

This chain connects TRBV24-1 to TRBJ2-2; D remains ambiguous. V lost 0 bases and J 1 base, leaving 5 bases between the germline ends. This CDR3 is built from 15 residues. In germline, CDR1 is KGHDR, CDR2 SFDVKD. The CDR3 here is CATSDLGRNTGELFF. DNA for the CDR3: TGTGCCACCAGTGATTTGGGCAGGAACACCGGGGAGCTGTTTTTT.

This clonotype was observed a single time. The junction shows a germline mismatch at one end, possibly a read error. The V call is TRBV7-2, the J call TRBJ1-1; 7 bases are shared with TRBD1. CDR3 length: 15 residues. CDR1 is SGHTA, CDR2 FQGNSA, per germline. The chain's CDR3 is CASSTQTGLNTEAFF. The CDR3 DNA reads TGTGCCAGCAGCACGCAGACAGGGTTGAACACTGAGGCTTTCTTT.

There are many counts of this clonotype. In DNA, the CDR3 is TGTGCCAGCAGTTATGTCGGACGGGGGAGGACTGAAGCTTTCTTT. Translating it yields CASSYVGRGRTEAFF. This rearrangement joins TRBV6-5 to TRBJ1-1; D might be TRBD1 (5 bases). CDR1 is MNHEY and CDR2 is SVGAGI in the germline V gene. Deletions cut 3 bases from V and 5 bases from J, with 16 bases between. The CDR3 is 15 amino acids.

This clonotype was observed a handful of times. This could be a read error, since a much larger clone is one nucleotide away. The CDR3 region is CASERVWGTKDGYTF. The CDR3 DNA follows: TGCGCCAGCGAACGTGTATGGGGGACCAAGGATGGCTACACCTTC. The V and J genes are TRBV5-1 and TRBJ1-2; tentatively, D is TRBD1 (5 bases). The V end was cut by 7 bases, the J end by 6 bases, with 22 bases between. The CDR3 covers 15 residues. The germline CDR1 and CDR2 sequences are SGHRS and YFSETQ.

The genes are TRBV19 and TRBJ2-3, with D possibly TRBD1 on 6 matching bases. V lost 7 bases and J 6 bases, leaving 8 bases between the germline ends. CDR3 size: 11 residues. Germline V gene sequence: CDR1 LNHDA, CDR2 SQIVND (reference sequence). The CDR3 DNA is TGTGCCAGTAAAAGGGGGGATACGCAGTATTTT. The encoded protein is CASKRGDTQYF. Together with reference TRBV19 and TRBJ2-3, the CDR3 gives the full variable domain: DGGITQSPKYLFRKEGQNVTLSCEQNLNHDAMYWYRQDPGQGLRLIYYSQIVNDFQKGDIAEGYSVSREKKESFPLTVTSAQKNPTAFYLCASKRGDTQYFGPGTRLTVL.

This clonotype was counted at least ten times. The V gene is TRBV28, the J gene TRBJ2-5; D might be TRBD1 (5 bases). This CDR3 region has 13 residues. V was cut by 3 bases and J by 2 bases, with 7 bases left in between. Germline V gene sequence: CDR1 MDHEN, CDR2 SYDVKM. CDR3 DNA sequence: TGTGCCAGCAGTTTCCGACAGCAAGAGACCCAGTACTTC. Translating it yields CASSFRQQETQYF.

This clonotype came up many times. V gene TRBV6-5 combines with J gene TRBJ2-2, with D possibly matching TRBD1 (5 bases). The length of the CDR3 is 12 residues. The V gene lost 7 bases and the J gene lost 7 bases, with 10 bases spanning the gap. The germline CDR1 and CDR2 sequences are MNHEY and SVGAGI. CDR3 amino acids: CASIRVDGELFF. DNA of the CDR3: TGTGCCAGCATCAGGGTGGACGGGGAGCTGTTTTTT.

This clonotype was detected many times. The rearrangement uses TRBV10-3 and TRBJ2-5; tentative D call: TRBD2 (7 bases). The CDR3 runs to 13 residues. The germline V gene encodes CDR1 ENHRY and CDR2 SYGVKD. V gave up 10 bases and J gave up 5 bases, with 17 bases separating them. CDR3 region: CATGAGVFETQYF. The CDR3 DNA is TGTGCCACGGGGGCGGGAGTGTTTGAGACCCAGTACTTC.

The table lists this clonotype with many counts. V is TRBV7-2 and J is TRBJ1-1; D is uncertain. Germline V CDR1 and CDR2: SGHTA, FQGNSA. The CDR3 spans 14 residues. The V gene lost 4 bases and the J gene lost 11 bases, with 20 bases spanning the gap. The CDR3 protein is CASSSPVRDRYAFF. The CDR3 DNA sequence: TGTGCCAGCAGCTCCCCCGTGAGAGACCGATATGCTTTCTTT.

This clonotype was observed at least ten times. The chain has TRBV11-2 and TRBJ2-7; TRBD2 is a possible D gene (5 bases). V was cut by 2 bases and J by 4 bases, with 15 bases left in between. This CDR3 spans 15 amino acids. CDR1 and CDR2 from the germline V gene are SGHAT and FQNNGV. Written as DNA, the CDR3 is TGTGCCAGCAGCTTAATACCCTCGGGATTTTACGAGCAGTACTTC. This codes for CASSLIPSGFYEQYF.

In its sample, this clonotype was seen many times. This chain uses TRBV11-2 with TRBJ2-5, with 8 bases fitting TRBD2. V was clipped by 5 bases and J by 5 bases; unmatched bases: 13. CDR3 length: 16 amino acids. Germline assignment: CDR1 SGHAT and CDR2 FQNNGV. DNA for the CDR3: TGTGCCAGCAGCCCCCCCGGGGGGGACGGGATGGAGACCCAGTACTTC. This sequence encodes CASSPPGGDGMETQYF.

This clonotype was observed a handful of times. The chain carries TRBV19 and TRBJ1-5; 9 bases align to TRBD1. Germline CDR1 and CDR2: LNHDA and SQIVND (reference sequence). Trimming took 5 bases from V and 6 from J; bases not matched to a gene: 5. The CDR3 sequence is 14 residues long. CDR3: CASSGDRERQPQHF. For the CDR3, the DNA is TGTGCCAGTAGTGGGGACAGGGAACGTCAGCCCCAGCATTTT.

The table lists this clonotype with a count of one. A much larger clone differs by one base, so this may be a read error. V is TRBV29-1 and J is TRBJ2-5; 9 nucleotides match TRBD2. There are 12 residues in the CDR3. The germline V gene has CDR1 SQVTM and CDR2 ANQGSEA. CDR3 DNA sequence: TGCAGCGTTCATAGCGGGGGAGAGACCCGGTACTTC. This codes for CSVHSGGETRYF.